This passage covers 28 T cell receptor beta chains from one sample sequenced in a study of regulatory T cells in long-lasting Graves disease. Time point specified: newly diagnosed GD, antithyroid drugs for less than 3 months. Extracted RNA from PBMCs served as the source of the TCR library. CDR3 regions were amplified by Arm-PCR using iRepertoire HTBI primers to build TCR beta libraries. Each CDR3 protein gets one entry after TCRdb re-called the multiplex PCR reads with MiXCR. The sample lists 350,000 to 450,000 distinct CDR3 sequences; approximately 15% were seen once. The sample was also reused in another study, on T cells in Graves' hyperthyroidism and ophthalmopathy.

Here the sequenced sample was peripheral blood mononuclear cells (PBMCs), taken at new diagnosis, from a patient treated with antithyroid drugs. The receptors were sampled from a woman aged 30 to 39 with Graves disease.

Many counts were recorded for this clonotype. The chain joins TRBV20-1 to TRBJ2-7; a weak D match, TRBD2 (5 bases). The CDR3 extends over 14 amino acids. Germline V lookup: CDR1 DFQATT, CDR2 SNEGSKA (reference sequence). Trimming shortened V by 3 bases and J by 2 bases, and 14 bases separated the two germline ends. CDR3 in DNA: TGCAGTGCTAGGGCCCGGACGGGAACCTACGAGCAGTACTTC. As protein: CSARARTGTYEQYF.

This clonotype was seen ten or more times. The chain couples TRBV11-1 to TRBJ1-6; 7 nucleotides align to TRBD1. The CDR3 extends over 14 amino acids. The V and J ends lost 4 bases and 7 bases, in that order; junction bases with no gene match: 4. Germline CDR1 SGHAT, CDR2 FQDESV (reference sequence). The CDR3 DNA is TGTGCCAGCAGCTCCGACAGGGCCAATTCACCCCTCCACTTT. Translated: CASSSDRANSPLHF.

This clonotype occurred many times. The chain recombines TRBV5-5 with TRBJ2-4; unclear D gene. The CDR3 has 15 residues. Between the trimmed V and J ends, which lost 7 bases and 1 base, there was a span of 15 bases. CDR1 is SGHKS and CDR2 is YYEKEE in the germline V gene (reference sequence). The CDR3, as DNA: TGTGCCAGCGGCAGAGGAGACAATGCCAAAAACATTCAGTACTTC. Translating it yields CASGRGDNAKNIQYF.

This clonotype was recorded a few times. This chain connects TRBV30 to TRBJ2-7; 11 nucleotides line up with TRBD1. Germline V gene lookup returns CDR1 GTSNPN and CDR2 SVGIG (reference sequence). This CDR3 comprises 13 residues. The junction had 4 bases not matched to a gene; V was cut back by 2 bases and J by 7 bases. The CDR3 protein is CAWSLGTGGEQYF. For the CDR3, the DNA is TGTGCCTGGAGTCTGGGGACAGGGGGTGAGCAGTACTTC.

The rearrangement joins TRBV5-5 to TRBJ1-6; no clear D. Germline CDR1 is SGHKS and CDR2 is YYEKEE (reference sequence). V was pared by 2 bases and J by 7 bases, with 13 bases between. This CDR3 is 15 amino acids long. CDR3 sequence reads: CASSFVGGKNSPLHF. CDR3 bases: TGTGCCAGCAGCTTCGTCGGAGGGAAAAATTCACCCCTCCACTTT.

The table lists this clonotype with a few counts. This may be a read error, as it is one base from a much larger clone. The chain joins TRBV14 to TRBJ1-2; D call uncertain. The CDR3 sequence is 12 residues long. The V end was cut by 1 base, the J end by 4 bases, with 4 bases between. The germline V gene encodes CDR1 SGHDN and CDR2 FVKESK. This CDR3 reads CASSQGLYGYTF. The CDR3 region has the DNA TGTGCCAGCAGCCAAGGCCTCTATGGCTACACCTTC.

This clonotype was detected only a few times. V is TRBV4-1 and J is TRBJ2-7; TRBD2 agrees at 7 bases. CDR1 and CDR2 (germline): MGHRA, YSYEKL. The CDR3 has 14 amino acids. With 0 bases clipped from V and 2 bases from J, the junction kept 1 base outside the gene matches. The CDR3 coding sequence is TGCGCCAGCAGCCAAGAGGGGGGGGCCTACGAGCAGTACTTC. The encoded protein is CASSQEGGAYEQYF.

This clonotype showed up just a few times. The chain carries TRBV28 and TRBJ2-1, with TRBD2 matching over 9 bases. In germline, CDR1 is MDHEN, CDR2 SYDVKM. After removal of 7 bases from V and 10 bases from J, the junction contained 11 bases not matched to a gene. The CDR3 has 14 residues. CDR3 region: CASTGRGRVHEQFF. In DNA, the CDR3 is TGTGCCAGCACGGGGCGCGGGAGGGTGCACGAGCAGTTCTTC.

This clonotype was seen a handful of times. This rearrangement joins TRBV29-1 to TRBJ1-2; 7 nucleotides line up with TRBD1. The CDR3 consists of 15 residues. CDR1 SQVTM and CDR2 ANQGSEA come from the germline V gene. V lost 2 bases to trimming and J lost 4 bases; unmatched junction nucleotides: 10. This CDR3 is CSVELLGQQGYGYTF. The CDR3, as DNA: TGCAGCGTTGAACTCTTGGGACAGCAGGGCTATGGCTACACCTTC.

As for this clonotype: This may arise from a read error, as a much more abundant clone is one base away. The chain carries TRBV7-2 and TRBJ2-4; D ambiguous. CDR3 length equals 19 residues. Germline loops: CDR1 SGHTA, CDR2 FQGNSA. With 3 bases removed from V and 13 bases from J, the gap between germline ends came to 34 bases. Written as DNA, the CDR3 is TGTGCCAGCAGCTTTGGCCGTCGTCCCGCACCAAACAACTACAATGAGCAGTACTTC. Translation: CASSFGRRPAPNNYNEQYF.

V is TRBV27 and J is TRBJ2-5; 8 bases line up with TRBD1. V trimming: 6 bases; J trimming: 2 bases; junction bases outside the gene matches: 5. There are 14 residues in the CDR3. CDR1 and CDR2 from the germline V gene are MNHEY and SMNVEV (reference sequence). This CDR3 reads CASRTGTGQETQYF. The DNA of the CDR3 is TGTGCCAGCAGGACCGGGACAGGACAAGAGACCCAGTACTTC.

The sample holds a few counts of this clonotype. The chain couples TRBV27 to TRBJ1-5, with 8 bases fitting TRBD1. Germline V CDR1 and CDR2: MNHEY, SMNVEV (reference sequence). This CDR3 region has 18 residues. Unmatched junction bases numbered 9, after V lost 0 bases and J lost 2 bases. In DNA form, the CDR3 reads TGTGCCAGCAGTTTATCTCTACCCGGACAGGGTGGCAATCAGCCCCAGCATTTT. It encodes CASSLSLPGQGGNQPQHF.

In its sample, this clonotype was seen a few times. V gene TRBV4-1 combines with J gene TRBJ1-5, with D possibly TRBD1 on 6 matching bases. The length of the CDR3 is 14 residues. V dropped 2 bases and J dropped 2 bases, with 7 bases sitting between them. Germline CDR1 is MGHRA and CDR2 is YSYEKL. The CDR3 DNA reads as TGCGCCAGCAGCCAAAACAGGGGCAATCAGCCCCAGCATTTT. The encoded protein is CASSQNRGNQPQHF.

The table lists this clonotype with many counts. Here the CDR3 reads CATSRSTVSTDTQYF. CDR3 sequence (DNA): TGTGCCACCAGCAGAAGCACAGTGAGCACAGATACGCAGTATTTT. The V call is TRBV15, the J call TRBJ2-3; D is uncertain. Between the trimmed V and J ends, which lost 2 bases and 0 bases, there was a span of 9 bases. Germline lookup yields CDR1 LNHNV and CDR2 YYDKDF (reference sequence). The CDR3 extends over 15 amino acids.

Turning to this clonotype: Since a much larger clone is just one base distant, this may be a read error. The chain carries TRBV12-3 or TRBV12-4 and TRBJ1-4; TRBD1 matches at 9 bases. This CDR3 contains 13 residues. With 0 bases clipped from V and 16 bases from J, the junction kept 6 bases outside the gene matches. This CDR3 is CASSLALLDRGFF. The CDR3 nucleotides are TGTGCCAGCAGTTTAGCACTATTGGACAGGGGGTTTTTT.

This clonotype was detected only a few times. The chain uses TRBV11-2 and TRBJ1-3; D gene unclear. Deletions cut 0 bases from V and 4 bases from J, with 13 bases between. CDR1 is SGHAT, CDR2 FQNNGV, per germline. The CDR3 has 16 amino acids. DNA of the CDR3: TGTGCCAGCAGCTTAGAAAGGGTTACCGTCGGAAACACCATATATTTT. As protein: CASSLERVTVGNTIYF.

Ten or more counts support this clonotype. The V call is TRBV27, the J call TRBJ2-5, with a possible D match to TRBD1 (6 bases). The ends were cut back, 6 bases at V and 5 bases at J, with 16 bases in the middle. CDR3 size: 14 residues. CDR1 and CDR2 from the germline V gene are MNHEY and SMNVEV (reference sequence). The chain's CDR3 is CASSLQGLGETQYF. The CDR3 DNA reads TGTGCCAGCAGCTTACAGGGTCTTGGGGAGACCCAGTACTTC.

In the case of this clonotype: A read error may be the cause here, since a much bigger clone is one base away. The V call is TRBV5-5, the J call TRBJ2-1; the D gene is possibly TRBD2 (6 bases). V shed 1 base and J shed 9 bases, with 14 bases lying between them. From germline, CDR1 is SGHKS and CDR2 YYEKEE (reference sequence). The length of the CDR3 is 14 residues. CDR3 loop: CASSLYTGASEQFF. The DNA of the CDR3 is TGTGCCAGCAGCTTGTATACGGGAGCCAGTGAGCAGTTCTTC.

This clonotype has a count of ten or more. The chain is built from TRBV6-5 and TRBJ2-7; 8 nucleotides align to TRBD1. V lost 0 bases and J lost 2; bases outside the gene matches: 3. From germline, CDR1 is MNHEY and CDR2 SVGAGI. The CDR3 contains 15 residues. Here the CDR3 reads CASSYSDRAAYEQYF. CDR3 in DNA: TGTGCCAGCAGTTACTCGGACAGGGCGGCCTACGAGCAGTACTTC.

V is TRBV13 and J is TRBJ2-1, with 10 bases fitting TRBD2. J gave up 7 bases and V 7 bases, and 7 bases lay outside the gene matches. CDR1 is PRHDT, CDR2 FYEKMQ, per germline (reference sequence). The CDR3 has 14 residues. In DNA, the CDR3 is TGTGCCAGCAACCGAGCGGGAGGGCCGAATGAGCAGTTCTTC. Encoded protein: CASNRAGGPNEQFF.

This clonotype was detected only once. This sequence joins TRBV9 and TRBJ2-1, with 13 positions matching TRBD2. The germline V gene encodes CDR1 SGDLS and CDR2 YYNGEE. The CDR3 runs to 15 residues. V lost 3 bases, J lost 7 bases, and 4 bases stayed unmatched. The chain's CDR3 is CASSGTSGGGNEQFF. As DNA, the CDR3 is TGTGCCAGCAGCGGGACTAGCGGGGGAGGGAATGAGCAGTTCTTC.

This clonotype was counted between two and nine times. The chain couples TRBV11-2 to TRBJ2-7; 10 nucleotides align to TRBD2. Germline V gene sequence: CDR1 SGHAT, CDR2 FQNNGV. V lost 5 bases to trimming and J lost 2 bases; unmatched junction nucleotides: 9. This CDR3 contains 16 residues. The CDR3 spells CASSDLAGDPPYEQYF. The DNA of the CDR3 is TGTGCCAGCAGCGATCTAGCGGGAGACCCTCCCTACGAGCAGTACTTC.

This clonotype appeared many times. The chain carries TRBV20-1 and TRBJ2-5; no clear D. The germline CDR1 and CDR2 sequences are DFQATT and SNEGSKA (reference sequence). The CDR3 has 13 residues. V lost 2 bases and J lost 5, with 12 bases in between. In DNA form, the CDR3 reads TGCAGTGCTAGACGGGCCCAATGGGAGACCCAGTACTTC. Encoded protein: CSARRAQWETQYF.

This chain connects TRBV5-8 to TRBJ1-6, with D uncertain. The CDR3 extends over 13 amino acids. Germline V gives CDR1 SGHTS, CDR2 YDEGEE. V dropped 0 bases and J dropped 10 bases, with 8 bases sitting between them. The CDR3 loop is CASSLGELSPLHF. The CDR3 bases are TGTGCCAGCAGCTTGGGGGAACTATCACCCCTCCACTTT.

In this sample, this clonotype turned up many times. CDR3 in amino acids: CSASSGRASVTQYF. CDR3 DNA: TGCAGTGCTAGTAGCGGGAGGGCCTCAGTTACGCAGTATTTT. V gene TRBV20-1 combines with J gene TRBJ2-3, with 11 bases identical to TRBD2. V was pared by 3 bases and J by 8 bases, with 7 bases of the junction left unmatched. CDR1 is DFQATT, CDR2 SNEGSKA, per germline (reference sequence). The CDR3 covers 14 residues.

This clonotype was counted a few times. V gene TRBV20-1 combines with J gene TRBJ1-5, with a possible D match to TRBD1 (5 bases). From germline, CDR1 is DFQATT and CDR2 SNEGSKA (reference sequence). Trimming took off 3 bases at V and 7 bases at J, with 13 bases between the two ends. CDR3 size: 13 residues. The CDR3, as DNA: TGCAGTGCTAGTCGTCCAGGGAGCCAGCCCCAGCATTTT. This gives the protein CSASRPGSQPQHF.

The CDR3 loop is CASSATGTAAYEQYF. CDR3 nucleotide sequence: TGTGCCAGCAGCGCGACCGGGACGGCAGCCTACGAGCAGTACTTC. The chain recombines TRBV9 with TRBJ2-7; perhaps D is TRBD1 or TRBD2 (5 bases each). The germline gives CDR1 SGDLS, CDR2 YYNGEE. Between the trimmed V and J ends, which lost 3 bases and 2 bases, there was a span of 15 bases. The CDR3 is made up of 15 amino acids.

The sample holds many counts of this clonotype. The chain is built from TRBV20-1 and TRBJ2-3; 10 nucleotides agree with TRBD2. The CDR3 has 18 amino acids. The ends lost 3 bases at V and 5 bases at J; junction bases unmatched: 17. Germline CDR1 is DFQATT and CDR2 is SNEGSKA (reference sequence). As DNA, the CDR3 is TGCAGTGCTAGCCCGATGGCTAGCGGGAGTATCGATAAAGATACGCAGTATTTT. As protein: CSASPMASGSIDKDTQYF.